Described below is a single TCR beta chain sequence and its context. Its antigen is undetermined. V was shortened by 3 bases and J by 4 bases, with 14 bases between the two germline ends. Germline V gene data show CDR1 as SGHRS and CDR2 as YFSETQ. CDR3 length: 15 residues. The data are from a study of post-analysis software for immune sequencing data. Study-level findings and limits: In patients, four to six TRBV segments were more frequent than in controls, with TRBV5-6, TRBV5-1 and TRBV20-1 among them.

The library was made from cDNA and included unique molecular identifiers. TCRdb ran MiXCR on the PCR reads and lists one entry per CDR3 protein. The table shows some 500,000 distinct CDR3 sequences, with roughly 45% occurring only once. The TCR comes from a girl aged 10 to 17 with multiple sclerosis. The chain carries TRBV5-1 and TRBJ2-1; D uncertain. Source material: blood. CDR3 in DNA: TGCGCCAGCAGCTATGAATACGGACGGTACAATGAGCAGTTCTTC. It specifies CASSYEYGRYNEQFF.